This TCR beta chain originates from a study of technical replicates of blood from a handful of donors. Germline V CDR1 and CDR2: MNHNS, SASEGT. CDR3 length: 15 amino acids. The V end lost 3 bases, the J end lost 0 bases, and 10 bases lay between the germline ends. Measured with immunoSEQ multiplex PCR; TCRdb has only the in-frame clones, and not every one. The sample lists under 85,000 clones; around 90% were seen once. The genes are TRBV6-1 and TRBJ2-3, with D possibly matching TRBD2 (6 bases). Sample: T cells isolated from PBMCs. The sequence was obtained from a human donor in good health. CDR3 nucleotides: TGTGCCAGCAGTGAGCCGGGAGCTAGCACAGATACGCAGTATTTT. Translation gives CASSEPGASTDTQYF.